The 31 T cell receptor beta chains listed next were all sequenced from one sample in a study of T cells after yellow fever vaccination. TCRdb itself ran the 5' RACE reads through MiXCR, one entry per CDR3 protein. The profile shows some 400,000 distinct CDR3 sequences, approximately 5.7% of them singletons. The specimen comprised PBMCs, sampled 5 days after the yellow fever booster vaccination. The receptors originated from a young man who received the YFV17D yellow fever vaccine.

This clonotype has more than one count but fewer than ten. V and J are TRBV30 and TRBJ2-7; 9 bases are shared with TRBD2. The V gene end was trimmed by 5 bases and the J gene end by 0 bases; junction bases not matched to a gene: 5. This CDR3 is built from 14 residues. Looked up from germline, CDR1 is GTSNPN and CDR2 is SVGIG (reference sequence). CDR3 region: CAWRTSVNSYEQYF. DNA for the CDR3: TGTGCCTGGCGGACTAGCGTCAACTCCTACGAGCAGTACTTC.

The table lists this clonotype with many counts. The chain has TRBV7-9 and TRBJ2-1; D unclear. Trimming shortened V by 1 base and J by 5 bases, and 3 bases separated the two germline ends. CDR3 length equals 12 residues. The germline V gene has CDR1 SEHNR and CDR2 FQNEAQ (reference sequence). CDR3 in DNA: TGTGCCAGCAGCTTAGGTGACAATGAGCAGTTCTTC. This gives the protein CASSLGDNEQFF.

At least ten counts were recorded for this clonotype. This sequence joins TRBV5-1 and TRBJ2-5; 7 bases agree with TRBD1. The CDR3 extends over 14 amino acids. Germline V gives CDR1 SGHRS, CDR2 YFSETQ. V trimming: 4 bases; J trimming: 1 base; junction bases outside the gene matches: 4. In DNA form, the CDR3 reads TGCGCCAGCAGCACCGGGACAGTCCAAGAGACCCAGTACTTC. It codes for CASSTGTVQETQYF. Variable domain in full (rest from reference TRBV5-1 and TRBJ2-5): KAGVTQTPRYLIKTRGQQVTLSCSPISGHRSVSWYQQTPGQGLQFLFEYFSETQRNKGNFPGRFSGRQFSNSRSEMNVSTLELGDSALYLCASSTGTVQETQYFGPGTRLLVL.

The sample holds many counts of this clonotype. The chain combines TRBV3-1 with TRBJ2-3; D remains unclear. V was pared by 4 bases and J by 4 bases, with 6 bases between. The CDR3 runs to 12 residues. Germline CDR1 LGHDT, CDR2 YNNKEL (reference sequence). The CDR3 DNA is TGTGCCAGCAGCCCAGCCTCAGATACGCAGTATTTT. Its translation: CASSPASDTQYF.

The table lists this clonotype with many counts. J is TRBJ2-7 and V is TRBV6-5, with D uncertain. The CDR3 totals 15 residues. Trimming shortened V by 0 bases and J by 3 bases, and 12 bases separated the two germline ends. The germline V gene has CDR1 MNHEY and CDR2 SVGAGI. CDR3 DNA sequence: TGTGCCAGCAGTTACTCGGTAGAAGCGAACTACGAGCAGTACTTC. This gives the protein CASSYSVEANYEQYF.

The chain recombines TRBV20-1 with TRBJ1-1; no clear D. The germline CDR1 and CDR2 sequences are DFQATT and SNEGSKA (reference sequence). This CDR3 has 13 amino acids. The V end was cut by 0 bases, the J end by 12 bases, with 17 bases between. Here the CDR3 DNA reads TGCAGTGCTAGAGAAGGGCCACTTTATGACCCTTTCTTT. As protein: CSAREGPLYDPFF.

This clonotype was counted many times. The chain carries TRBV6-5 and TRBJ2-1; TRBD2 aligns across 13 bases. V gave up 4 bases and J gave up 0 bases; unmatched junction bases: 6. This CDR3 comprises 18 residues. CDR1 and CDR2 from the germline V gene are MNHEY and SVGAGI. This chain's CDR3 is CASSWETSGRNSYNEQFF. CDR3 in DNA: TGTGCCAGCAGTTGGGAGACTAGCGGGAGGAACTCCTACAATGAGCAGTTCTTC.

This clonotype was counted at least ten times. V gene TRBV7-9 combines with J gene TRBJ1-4; 8 nucleotides align to TRBD1. V lost 2 bases and J lost 3; bases outside the gene matches: 5. CDR1 and CDR2 (germline): SEHNR, FQNEAQ (reference sequence). The CDR3 runs 16 residues. The CDR3 DNA reads TGTGCCAGCAGCTTAAAGGGACAGGTCTCTAATGAAAAACTGTTTTTT. As protein: CASSLKGQVSNEKLFF.

This clonotype has a count of ten or more. This sequence joins TRBV5-5 and TRBJ2-3; 9 bases map to TRBD1. This CDR3 has 16 amino acids. The germline V gene has CDR1 SGHKS and CDR2 YYEKEE (reference sequence). V lost 1 base and J lost 4; bases outside the gene matches: 7. CDR3 DNA sequence: TGTGCCAGCAGCTTGTATCTACAGGGGGCACCAGATACGCAGTATTTT. As protein: CASSLYLQGAPDTQYF. Looking up the rest from reference TRBV5-5 and TRBJ2-3 gives the full variable domain: DAGVTQSPTHLIKTRGQQVTLRCSPISGHKSVSWYQQVLGQGPQFIFQYYEKEERGRGNFPDRFSARQFPNYSSELNVNALLLGDSALYLCASSLYLQGAPDTQYFGPGTRLTVL.

This clonotype has more than one count but fewer than ten. This chain joins TRBV20-1 and TRBJ2-4, with D unclear. Per germline, CDR1 DFQATT and CDR2 SNEGSKA (reference sequence). The CDR3 consists of 15 residues. V lost 3 bases, J lost 1 base, and 13 bases lay in between. CDR3: CSASRPVAAKNIQYF. The CDR3 bases are TGCAGTGCTAGTCGGCCAGTTGCTGCCAAAAACATTCAGTACTTC.

This clonotype showed up many times. V usage is TRBV20-1 and J usage is TRBJ2-7; D perhaps matches TRBD2 (6 bases). The CDR3 is 14 amino acids. Germline loops: CDR1 DFQATT, CDR2 SNEGSKA (reference sequence). Trimming pared 0 bases from V and 3 bases from J, leaving 12 bases between. In DNA, the CDR3 is TGCAGTGCTAGAGATTTCCCGGGAGTCTACGAGCAGTACTTC. As protein: CSARDFPGVYEQYF.

CDR3 amino acids: CASSTYRVAETQYF. The CDR3 nucleotides read TGTGCCAGCAGCACCTACAGGGTTGCGGAGACCCAGTACTTC. The J gene is TRBJ2-5, the V gene TRBV6-2 or TRBV6-3, with D possibly TRBD1 on 6 matching bases. This CDR3 spans 14 amino acids. Looked up from germline, CDR1 is MNHEY and CDR2 is SVGEGT. V lost 6 bases, J lost 5 bases, and 16 bases lay in between.

Many counts were recorded for this clonotype. This chain connects TRBV25-1 to TRBJ2-5, with a possible D match to TRBD2 (5 bases). V was trimmed by 1 base and J by 5 bases, leaving 11 bases between them. This CDR3 comprises 14 residues. The V gene's germline CDR1 is MGHDK and CDR2 SYGVNS. The CDR3 sequence: CASSEFGNGETQYF. The CDR3, as DNA: TGTGCCAGCAGTGAATTCGGGAACGGGGAGACCCAGTACTTC.

This clonotype came up many times. The V gene is TRBV20-1, the J gene TRBJ2-1, with D possibly TRBD2 on 5 matching bases. Trimming took 0 bases from V and 7 from J, leaving 13 bases between them. CDR1 and CDR2 from the germline V gene are DFQATT and SNEGSKA (reference sequence). The CDR3 is made up of 14 amino acids. The CDR3 reads CSARDLGEGNEQFF. The CDR3 DNA reads as TGCAGTGCTAGAGATCTCGGGGAAGGGAATGAGCAGTTCTTC.

V is TRBV5-1 and J is TRBJ2-5; 10 bases line up with TRBD2. Germline values: CDR1 SGHRS, CDR2 YFSETQ. The trim removed 6 bases at V and 2 bases at J, leaving 10 bases unmatched. CDR3 length equals 16 residues. CDR3 residues: CASTFGASGGQETQYF. The CDR3 bases are TGCGCCAGCACCTTTGGGGCTAGCGGGGGACAAGAGACCCAGTACTTC.

This clonotype was recorded at least ten times. This chain joins TRBV18 and TRBJ2-7, with D unclear. This CDR3 spans 14 amino acids. Germline V CDR1 and CDR2: KGHSH, LQKENI. The V end was cut by 2 bases, the J end by 2 bases, with 10 bases between. The DNA of the CDR3 is TGTGCCAGCTCACCATCGACCGGACCCTACGAGCAGTACTTC. It specifies CASSPSTGPYEQYF. Full variable domain (remainder filled in from reference TRBV18 and TRBJ2-7): NAGVMQNPRHLVRRRGQEARLRCSPMKGHSHVYWYRQLPEEGLKFMVYLQKENIIDESGMPKERFSAEFPKEGPSILRIQQVVRGDSAAYFCASSPSTGPYEQYFGPGTRLTVT.

The rearrangement uses TRBV20-1 and TRBJ2-5, with TRBD1 as a possible D gene (6 bases). Germline V gene sequence: CDR1 DFQATT, CDR2 SNEGSKA (reference sequence). V gave up 5 bases and J gave up 4 bases, with 14 bases separating them. The CDR3 has 13 residues. CDR3 loop: CSASPQGTETQYF. The CDR3 nucleotides are TGCAGTGCTTCCCCCCAGGGGACAGAGACCCAGTACTTC.

The table lists this clonotype with a few counts. The chain employs TRBV4-3 and TRBJ1-1, with a tentative D call TRBD1 (6 bases). The CDR3 sequence is 12 residues long. Per germline, CDR1 LGHNA and CDR2 YSLEER. Trimming stripped 6 bases from V and 10 bases from J, with 15 bases between. The CDR3 sequence: CASSRDRGAAFF. The CDR3 DNA reads TGCGCCAGCAGTCGCGATCGGGGGGCAGCTTTCTTT.

This clonotype was observed at least ten times. This rearrangement joins TRBV6-2 or TRBV6-3 to TRBJ2-7; TRBD2 matches 7 bases. CDR3 length: 13 residues. The germline V gene encodes CDR1 MNHEY and CDR2 SVGEGT. With 7 bases clipped from V and 2 bases from J, the junction kept 5 bases outside the gene matches. CDR3 DNA: TGTGCCAGCAATCCCGGGACTACCTACGAGCAGTACTTC. It specifies CASNPGTTYEQYF.

This chain joins TRBV5-5 and TRBJ2-7, with D tentatively TRBD1 or TRBD2 (5 bases each). CDR3 length equals 14 residues. CDR1 and CDR2 (germline): SGHKS, YYEKEE (reference sequence). Deletions cut 4 bases from V and 2 bases from J, with 13 bases between. CDR3 nucleotide sequence: TGTGCCAGCAGCGAGGATGGGACCACCTACGAGCAGTACTTC. It codes for CASSEDGTTYEQYF.

This clonotype appeared a few times. This chain links TRBV24-1 with TRBJ2-2, with no clear D. Germline V gene data show CDR1 as KGHDR and CDR2 as SFDVKD. V lost 3 bases to trimming and J lost 2 bases, with 3 bases between them. The CDR3 runs to 13 residues. The CDR3 DNA reads TGTGCCACCAGTGATGAAAACACCGGGGAGCTGTTTTTT. Its translation is CATSDENTGELFF.

J is TRBJ2-1 and V is TRBV2; D is possibly TRBD1 (5 bases). This CDR3 spans 11 amino acids. Deletions cut 8 bases from V and 15 bases from J, with 17 bases between. The V gene's germline CDR1 is SNHLY and CDR2 FYNNEI. Here the CDR3 DNA reads TGTGCCAGCCAGGGCAATCTTGAGTTGTTCTTC. Translating it yields CASQGNLELFF.

In its sample, this clonotype was seen many times. This chain uses TRBV11-2 with TRBJ2-1, with 13 positions matching TRBD2. Unmatched junction bases numbered 16, after V lost 5 bases and J lost 6 bases. Germline CDR1 reads SGHAT; CDR2 reads FQNNGV. This CDR3 has 19 residues. This CDR3 is CASSHRTSGGSWVGNEQFF. CDR3 nucleotides: TGTGCCAGCAGCCATAGGACTAGCGGGGGCAGTTGGGTAGGCAATGAGCAGTTCTTC.

This clonotype was counted at least ten times. This chain links TRBV3-1 with TRBJ2-1; TRBD2 is a possible D gene (6 bases). Trimming shortened V by 4 bases and J by 4 bases, and 14 bases separated the two germline ends. Germline CDR1 reads LGHDT; CDR2 reads YNNKEL (reference sequence). The CDR3 is 15 residues long. DNA for the CDR3: TGTGCCAGCAGCCGAGAACCCGGGAGATACAATGAGCAGTTCTTC. The encoded protein is CASSREPGRYNEQFF.

In its sample, this clonotype was seen a few times. The chain carries TRBV23-1 and TRBJ2-7; D possibly corresponds to TRBD2 (5 bases). TRBV23-1 falls under the ORF class, with uncertain function. Trimming took 0 bases from V and 5 from J, leaving 8 bases between them. CDR3 size: 13 residues. The CDR3 coding sequence is TGCGCCAGCAGTCAATCAACGGGGAACGAGCAGTACTTC. It yields the protein CASSQSTGNEQYF.

This clonotype was seen at least ten times. The chain combines TRBV5-1 with TRBJ2-1; a possible D gene is TRBD2 (5 bases). The germline V gene encodes CDR1 SGHRS and CDR2 YFSETQ. V was pared by 2 bases and J by 2 bases, with 11 bases between. CDR3 length equals 15 residues. CDR3 sequence (DNA): TGCGCCAGCAGCTTCGAGGGAACCGCCTACAATGAGCAGTTCTTC. This sequence encodes CASSFEGTAYNEQFF.

V gene TRBV9 combines with J gene TRBJ2-3, with a possible D match to TRBD1 (5 bases). The CDR3 extends over 14 amino acids. The V gene lost 6 bases and the J gene lost 1 base, with 12 bases spanning the gap. The V gene's germline CDR1 is SGDLS and CDR2 YYNGEE. The CDR3 reads CASTRELRTDTQYF. DNA of the CDR3: TGTGCCAGCACCAGGGAACTTCGCACAGATACGCAGTATTTT.

This rearrangement joins TRBV23-1 to TRBJ2-1; D uncertain. TRBV23-1 belongs to the ORF category, with a function that is uncertain. V lost 8 bases and J lost 8, with 10 bases in between. There are 11 residues in the CDR3. The CDR3 coding sequence is TGCGCCAGCCTACTCTGCGATGAGCAGTTCTTC. Translated, it gives CASLLCDEQFF.

This clonotype was seen many times. The rearrangement links TRBV29-1 to TRBJ2-1; tentative D call: TRBD2 (6 bases). The V and J ends lost 4 bases and 4 bases respectively, with 11 bases between them. Germline V gene lookup returns CDR1 SQVTM and CDR2 ANQGSEA. The CDR3 sequence is 13 residues long. CDR3 loop: CSVGGGTYNEQFF. The CDR3 DNA sequence: TGCAGCGTTGGGGGTGGGACTTACAATGAGCAGTTCTTC.

In its sample, this clonotype was seen a few times. The gene calls are TRBV20-1 and TRBJ2-3; no firm D call. V dropped 3 bases and J dropped 2 bases, with 6 bases sitting between them. The CDR3 is made up of 12 amino acids. The germline CDR1 and CDR2 sequences are DFQATT and SNEGSKA (reference sequence). Written as DNA, the CDR3 is TGCAGTGCTAGGCCAGACACAGATACGCAGTATTTT. Amino acids: CSARPDTDTQYF.

This clonotype was detected a few times. The chain employs TRBV5-1 and TRBJ1-2; no firm D call. Germline-derived CDR1 and CDR2 are SGHRS and YFSETQ. Trimming removed 4 bases from V and 3 bases from J, with 7 bases in between. CDR3 length equals 12 residues. The CDR3 loop reads CASSEAYYGYTF. As DNA, the CDR3 is TGCGCCAGCAGCGAAGCGTACTATGGCTACACCTTC.